This T cell receptor (beta chain) stems from a study of T-cell reconstitution after alpha-beta-depleted transplantation in children (dated by TCRdb to 2016 to 2017). Concerning the study at large: Using TCR repertoire profiling, the study quantitatively followed how T-cell immune reconstitution unfolded in children after TCRalphabeta/CD19-depleted allogeneic hematopoietic cell transplantation.

As to this clonotype: This receptor's antigen is unknown. Base qualities are not recorded, but no much larger clone differs from it by a single base.

Based on the germline V gene, the CDR1 and CDR2 sequences are MGHRA and YSYEKL. Reading from cysteine to phenylalanine, the CDR3 counts 17 amino acids. Just the 51-base CDR3 DNA is kept, in frame starting at base 1. V and J are trimmed by 2 bases and 6 bases, and the gene matches miss 8 bases of the junction. Preparation of the library involved PCR. Sequencing instrument: Illumina HiSeq 2500. TCR libraries were prepared with molecular barcoding, using unique molecular identifiers to normalize TCRbeta repertoire quantification. TCRdb trimmed the raw reads at Q25, called clones with MiXCR and kept productive beta chains. CDR3 protein sequences are deduplicated, and each keeps its most common genes and DNA. The sample table contains roughly 500,000 distinct CDR3 sequences; only one count was recorded for around a third of them. Together, the top ten hold 2% to 2.5% of the sample.

The material was PBMCs from the stem cell graft donor, obtained from the stem cell graft. The rearranged segments are TRBV4-1 and TRBJ2-1, and TRBD2 matches 12 of the central bases. The TCR originated in a human donor who donated a stem cell graft to a child with aplastic anemia. The CDR3: CASSQTLTSGRSNEQFF. The DNA is TGCGCCAGCAGCCAAACGCTGACTAGCGGGAGATCCAATGAGCAGTTCTTC.